The 27 T cell receptor beta chains reported below all come from one sample, sequenced in a study of read filtering for tumor transcriptome and immune sequencing. From 350 to 500 ng of RNA, a library with molecular barcoded alpha/delta and beta/gamma adaptors was made. TCRdb reprocessed the reads with MiXCR, giving one entry per CDR3 protein. The sample lists about 14,000 distinct CDR3 sequences; 20% were seen once. The sample taken for sequencing was a population of CD138-negative cells sorted from bone marrow. These receptors were collected from a donor aged 40 or older with multiple myeloma.

This clonotype was recorded at least ten times. The chain carries TRBV11-2 and TRBJ2-7, with D unresolved. Germline V lookup: CDR1 SGHAT, CDR2 FQNNGV. V was trimmed by 3 bases and J by 0 bases, leaving 6 bases between them. CDR3 length equals 13 residues. The CDR3 protein is CASSFYSSYEQYF. The DNA for the CDR3 is TGTGCCAGCAGCTTTTACAGCTCCTACGAGCAGTACTTC.

This clonotype occurred a few times. The chain joins TRBV10-1 to TRBJ2-3; D is tentatively TRBD1 or TRBD2 (6 bases each). Germline V gene sequence: CDR1 WNHNN, CDR2 SYGVQD (reference sequence). The V and J ends lost 8 bases and 7 bases respectively, with 16 bases between them. CDR3 length: 13 amino acids. For the CDR3, the DNA is TGCGCCAGCGGTCCCGGGGGCGCGAATACGCAGTATTTT. It is translated as CASGPGGANTQYF.

This clonotype was seen ten or more times. The chain's CDR3 is CASSHIRDRDPEQYF. The DNA of the CDR3 is TGTGCCAGCAGCCATATCCGGGACAGAGATCCCGAGCAGTACTTC. The chain is built from TRBV7-2 and TRBJ2-7; 7 positions agree with TRBD1. The V segment lost 5 bases and the J segment 6 bases; nucleotides outside the gene matches: 13. Germline lookup yields CDR1 SGHTA and CDR2 FQGNSA. CDR3 length: 15 amino acids.

A remark on this clonotype: Possible read error: a much larger clone is one base away. The chain links TRBV29-1 to TRBJ1-1; 10 bases are shared with TRBD1. The CDR3 loop spans 13 amino acids. In germline, CDR1 is SQVTM, CDR2 ANQGSEA. This CDR3 reads CSVGGQGNTESFF. Here the CDR3 DNA reads TGCAGCGTTGGGGGACAGGGGAACACTGAATCTTTCTTT.

Concerning this clonotype itself: A much larger clone is a single base away; this may be a read error. The rearrangement uses TRBV20-1 and TRBJ2-5; no definite D call. Germline CDR1 is DFQATT and CDR2 is SNEGSKA (reference sequence). The CDR3 is 10 residues long. The CDR3 protein is CSVSEEAQYF. CDR3 nucleotides: TGCAGTGTTTCAGAAGAGGCCCAGTACTTC.

This clonotype was counted at least ten times. The V call is TRBV11-2, the J call TRBJ2-5; D is possibly TRBD2 (6 bases). Trimming stripped 1 base from V and 5 bases from J, with 14 bases between. CDR1 and CDR2 (germline): SGHAT, FQNNGV. This CDR3 is built from 15 residues. The CDR3 DNA sequence: TGTGCCAGCAGCTTAGCCGGGAGTAAAGGGGAGACCCAGTACTTC. Translation: CASSLAGSKGETQYF. Looking up the rest from reference TRBV11-2 and TRBJ2-5 gives the full variable domain: EAGVAQSPRYKIIEKRQSVAFWCNPISGHATLYWYQQILGQGPKLLIQFQNNGVVDDSQLPKDRFSAERLKGVDSTLKIQPAKLEDSAVYLCASSLAGSKGETQYFGPGTRLLVL.

This clonotype was detected once. This may come from a read error, since a much larger clone is one base off. DNA for the CDR3: TGCAGCGTTGGACAGCCCCCCAACGAGCAGTACTTC. It translates to CSVGQPPNEQYF. The chain employs TRBV29-1 and TRBJ2-7; tentatively, D is TRBD1 (5 bases). The V gene lost 4 bases and the J gene lost 5 bases, with 12 bases spanning the gap. This CDR3 is 12 amino acids long. The germline CDR1 and CDR2 sequences are SQVTM and ANQGSEA.

This clonotype was recorded at least ten times. The chain joins TRBV4-3 to TRBJ1-2; 7 bases are a match to TRBD1. The CDR3 loop spans 14 amino acids. V shed 1 base and J 6 bases; nucleotides not matched to a gene: 5. CDR1 is LGHNA and CDR2 is YSLEER in the germline V gene. The CDR3: CASSQVEGANGYTF. CDR3 nucleotides: TGCGCCAGCAGCCAAGTCGAGGGGGCGAATGGCTACACCTTC.

By share of the sample, this clonotype is medium-sized (0.01 to 0.1%). V gene TRBV6-5 combines with J gene TRBJ2-1, with 8 bases matching TRBD2. The CDR3 sequence is 14 residues long. CDR1 and CDR2 (germline): MNHEY, SVGAGI. Germline trimming cut 7 bases from V and 6 bases from J; bases unmatched to any gene: 8. In nucleotides, the CDR3 is TGTGCCAGCAACGACGGGAGGGCCCTCAATGAGCAGTTCTTC. Translation gives CASNDGRALNEQFF.

The chain combines TRBV2 with TRBJ2-5, with 14 bases that match TRBD2. The germline gives CDR1 SNHLY, CDR2 FYNNEI. The CDR3 has 15 amino acids. Trimming cost V 5 bases and J 7 bases; bases outside gene matches: 6. CDR3 sequence (DNA): TGTGCCAGCAGTTCGGGACTAGCGGGGGTTGGGACCCAGTACTTC. This sequence encodes CASSSGLAGVGTQYF.

This clonotype occurred many times. CDR3 bases: TGTGCCAGCAGGAAGGATCCACAAGAGACCCAGTACTTC. Translated: CASRKDPQETQYF. The chain combines TRBV14 with TRBJ2-5; D gene uncertain. Germline CDR1 and CDR2: SGHDN and FVKESK. The CDR3 totals 13 residues. The V and J ends lost 6 bases and 2 bases respectively, with 10 bases between them. Full variable domain (rest looked up from reference TRBV14 and TRBJ2-5): EAGVTQFPSHSVIEKGQTVTLRCDPISGHDNLYWYRRVMGKEIKFLLHFVKESKQDESGMPNNRFLAERTGGTYSTLKVQPAELEDSGVYFCASRKDPQETQYFGPGTRLLVL.

This clonotype was detected ten times or more. This chain connects TRBV20-1 to TRBJ2-7; D may be TRBD1 (5 bases). The CDR3 is made up of 14 amino acids. V dropped 5 bases and J dropped 2 bases, with 16 bases sitting between them. Germline loops: CDR1 DFQATT, CDR2 SNEGSKA (reference sequence). CDR3 region: CSALSQGGTYEQYF. The CDR3 DNA reads as TGCAGTGCTCTTTCGCAGGGTGGTACCTACGAGCAGTACTTC.

This clonotype has only a few counts. The V gene is TRBV7-9, the J gene TRBJ2-5, with unresolved D. Germline CDR1 is SEHNR and CDR2 is FQNEAQ (reference sequence). CDR3 size: 14 residues. Trimming shortened V by 1 base and J by 1 base, and 7 bases separated the two germline ends. CDR3 nucleotides: TGTGCCAGCAGCTTAGAGGGCCCCCAAGAGACCCAGTACTTC. This encodes CASSLEGPQETQYF.

A word on this clonotype: A much larger clone lies a single base off, so this may be a read error. The V call is TRBV29-1, the J call TRBJ2-7, with 9 bases fitting TRBD1. The CDR3 consists of 15 residues. Germline assignment: CDR1 SQVTM and CDR2 ANQGSEA. CDR3 nucleotide sequence: TGCAGCGTTGGGATGACGGGACAGGGTCGGTACGAGCAGCACTTC. It is translated as CSVGMTGQGRYEQHF.

This clonotype was seen at least ten times. The chain links TRBV7-2 to TRBJ1-6, with D uncertain. Germline CDR1 and CDR2: SGHTA and FQGNSA. The CDR3 extends over 12 amino acids. The V and J ends lost 4 bases and 4 bases respectively, with 2 bases between them. CDR3 amino acids: CASSSYNSPLHF. DNA of the CDR3: TGTGCCAGCAGCTCTTATAATTCACCCCTCCACTTT.

This clonotype qualifies as medium-sized. V is TRBV9 and J is TRBJ2-1, with D possibly matching TRBD2 (6 bases). There are 12 residues in the CDR3. Germline-derived CDR1 and CDR2 are SGDLS and YYNGEE. Trimming pared 4 bases from V and 10 bases from J, leaving 12 bases between. CDR3 nucleotide sequence: TGTGCCAGCAGCCCCTGGGGGGTCGAGCAGTTCTTC. The encoded protein is CASSPWGVEQFF.

In the case of this clonotype: This likely stems from a read error, as it lies one base from a far larger clone. This chain connects TRBV6-5 to TRBJ2-2, with 7 positions matching TRBD1. Germline V CDR1 and CDR2: MNHEY, SVGAGI. CDR3 length: 17 amino acids. V shed 8 bases and J 2 bases; nucleotides not matched to a gene: 14. The CDR3 reads CASYFRSGQLNTGELFF. The CDR3 DNA is TGTGCCAGCTATTTCAGGTCGGGACAGCTTAACACCGGGGAGCTGTTTTTT.

This clonotype is medium-sized (0.01 to 0.1%). The chain links TRBV10-3 to TRBJ2-1; TRBD1 matches at 7 bases. From germline, CDR1 is ENHRY and CDR2 SYGVKD. V lost 6 bases and J lost 0; bases outside the gene matches: 5. The CDR3 runs 15 residues. The CDR3 nucleotides are TGTGCCATCAGGGCCCGGGACAGCTCCTACAATGAGCAGTTCTTC. Translated, it gives CAIRARDSSYNEQFF.

The chain recombines TRBV6-1 with TRBJ2-3; D is uncertain. Judging by the DNA end, TRBJ1-5 fits better; the J call may be wrong. The CDR3 is made up of 13 amino acids. Per germline, CDR1 MNHNS and CDR2 SASEGT. CDR3 nucleotide sequence: TGTGCCAGCAGTGAGTACTGGGCAAATACGCAGCATTTT. Translating gives CASSEYWANTQHF.

This clonotype was counted at least ten times. A far larger clone is just one base off, so this is likely a read error. The chain has TRBV4-1 and TRBJ2-1; D unclear. CDR1 is MGHRA and CDR2 is YSYEKL in the germline V gene. CDR3 size: 14 residues. Trimming took off 0 bases at V and 10 bases at J, with 13 bases between the two ends. The CDR3 DNA reads TGCGCCAGCAGCCAAGATCTTGGTGCCTACGAGCAGTTCTTC. This codes for CASSQDLGAYEQFF.

This clonotype was observed a handful of times. The gene calls are TRBV7-2 and TRBJ1-1; D possibly corresponds to TRBD1 (6 bases). The CDR3 spans 15 residues. Germline CDR1 and CDR2: SGHTA and FQGNSA. With 6 bases removed from V and 0 bases from J, the gap between germline ends came to 14 bases. The CDR3 spells CASSRRQAMNTEAFF. The CDR3 DNA reads TGTGCCAGCAGTCGAAGACAGGCCATGAACACTGAAGCTTTCTTT.

J is TRBJ2-2 and V is TRBV3-1; 12 positions match TRBD2. Trimming removed 2 bases from V and 0 bases from J; junction bases left unmatched: 7. This CDR3 region has 19 residues. CDR1 LGHDT and CDR2 YNNKEL come from the germline V gene (reference sequence). CDR3: CASSQFRTSGGSNTGELFF. As DNA, the CDR3 is TGTGCCAGCAGCCAATTTCGTACTAGCGGGGGGTCGAACACCGGGGAGCTGTTTTTT.

This clonotype has ten or more counts. The CDR3 region has the DNA TGTGCCAGCAGCCTGGTGCCGAACACCGGGGAGCTGTTTTTT. Its protein is CASSLVPNTGELFF. V usage is TRBV6-5 and J usage is TRBJ2-2; no firm D call. The V gene's germline CDR1 is MNHEY and CDR2 SVGAGI. The ends were cut back, 6 bases at V and 0 bases at J, with 8 bases in the middle. This CDR3 is built from 14 residues.

This clonotype was seen at least ten times. The chain combines TRBV2 with TRBJ1-5; weak D call: TRBD1 (5 bases). The V and J ends lost 7 bases and 2 bases respectively, with 18 bases between them. The CDR3 length is 16 residues. Germline values: CDR1 SNHLY, CDR2 FYNNEI. As DNA, the CDR3 is TGTGCCAGCACCCAGGAGGGGAACGTAGGCAATCAGCCCCAGCATTTT. Amino acids: CASTQEGNVGNQPQHF.

The J gene is TRBJ2-1, the V gene TRBV4-2; D not certain. V was shortened by 4 bases and J by 8 bases, with 9 bases between the two germline ends. CDR1 and CDR2 (germline): LGHNA, YNFKEQ. The CDR3 loop spans 12 amino acids. This CDR3 is CASSPTPDEQFF. For the CDR3, the DNA is TGTGCCAGCAGCCCCACCCCCGATGAGCAGTTCTTC.

This clonotype has at least ten counts. The gene calls are TRBV6-2 or TRBV6-3 and TRBJ2-5; 10 bases are a match to TRBD2. Germline V gene sequence: CDR1 MNHEY, CDR2 SVGEGT. CDR3 length equals 17 residues. V was clipped by 4 bases and J by 5 bases; unmatched bases: 13. Written as DNA, the CDR3 is TGTGCCAGCAGTTTACAAGCGGGAGGGCCAAGTGGGGAGACCCAGTACTTC. Protein: CASSLQAGGPSGETQYF.

The chain links TRBV14 to TRBJ2-5; perhaps D is TRBD1 or TRBD2 (6 bases each). With 1 base removed from V and 10 bases from J, the gap between germline ends came to 13 bases. The CDR3 is 13 residues long. The germline V gene has CDR1 SGHDN and CDR2 FVKESK. Written as DNA, the CDR3 is TGTGCCAGCAGCCAAGTACAACAGGGAGGCCAGTACTTC. It is translated as CASSQVQQGGQYF. Full variable domain (outside the CDR3, taken from reference TRBV14 and TRBJ2-5): EAGVTQFPSHSVIEKGQTVTLRCDPISGHDNLYWYRRVMGKEIKFLLHFVKESKQDESGMPNNRFLAERTGGTYSTLKVQPAELEDSGVYFCASSQVQQGGQYFGPGTRLLVL.